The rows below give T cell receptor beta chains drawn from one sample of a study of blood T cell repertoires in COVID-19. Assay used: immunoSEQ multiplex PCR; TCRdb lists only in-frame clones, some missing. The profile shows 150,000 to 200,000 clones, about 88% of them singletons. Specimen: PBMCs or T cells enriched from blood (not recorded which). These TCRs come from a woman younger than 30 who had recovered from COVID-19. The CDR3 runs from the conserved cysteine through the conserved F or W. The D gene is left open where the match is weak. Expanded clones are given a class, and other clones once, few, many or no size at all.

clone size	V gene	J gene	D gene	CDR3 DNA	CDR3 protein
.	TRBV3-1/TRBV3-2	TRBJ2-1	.	TGTGCCAGCAGGCAATTCCCGAATGAGCAGTTCTTC	CASRQFPNEQFF
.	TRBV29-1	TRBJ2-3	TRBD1	TGCAGCGTCCCCGGGACAGGGGGAACAGATACGCAGTATTTT	CSVPGTGGTDTQYF
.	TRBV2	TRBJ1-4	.	TGTGCCAGCAGTAAAGGGACTGGTGGAAAACTGTTTTTT	CASSKGTGGKLFF
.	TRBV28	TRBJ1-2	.	TGTGCCAGCAGTTTACCCGAGCACTATGGCTACACCTTC	CASSLPEHYGYTF
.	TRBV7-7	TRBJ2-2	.	TGTGCTAGCAGCCGCGACAGGACGAACACCGGGGAGCTGTTTTTT	CASSRDRTNTGELFF
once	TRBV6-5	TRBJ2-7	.	TGTGCCAGCAGGCGGGACAGAACCTACGAGCAGTACTTC	CASRRDRTYEQYF
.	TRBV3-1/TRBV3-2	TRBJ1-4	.	TGTGCCAACAGCCAAGTCGTCCTCGATGAAAAACTGTTTTTT	CANSQVVLDEKLFF
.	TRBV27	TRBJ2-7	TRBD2	TGTGCCAGCAGTTTTAGCGGGGGGACTGGGGAGCAGTACTTC	CASSFSGGTGEQYF
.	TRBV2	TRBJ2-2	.	TGTGCCAGCAGGACGGGGATTGCGAACACCGGGGAGCTGTTTTTT	CASRTGIANTGELFF
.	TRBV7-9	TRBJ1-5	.	TGTGCCAGCAGCTTGGGGGGGAGTCAGCCCCAGCATTTT	CASSLGGSQPQHF
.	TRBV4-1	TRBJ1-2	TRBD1	TGCGCCAGCAGCCGACAGCCTCGGCCGGACAGGGCTGGCTACACCTTC	CASSRQPRPDRAGYTF
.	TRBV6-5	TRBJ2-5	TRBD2	TGTGCCAGCAGCCAGATGGACGGGAGGCGAGAGACCCAGTACTTC	CASSQMDGRRETQYF
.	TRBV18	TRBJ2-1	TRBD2	TGTGCCAGCGCCGTAGCGGGAGAGAACAATGAGCAGTTCTTC	CASAVAGENNEQFF
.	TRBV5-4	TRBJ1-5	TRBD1	TGTGCCAGCAGCCGACAGGGGGATCAGCCCCAGCATTTT	CASSRQGDQPQHF
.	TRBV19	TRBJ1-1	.	TGTGCCAGTAGTATAACTGGGCCCCCGGGGACTGAAGCTTTCTTT	CASSITGPPGTEAFF
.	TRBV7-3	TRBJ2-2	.	TGTGCCAGCAGCTTAACCCCCCTAACTACGGGCACCGGGGAGCTGTTTTTT	CASSLTPLTTGTGELFF
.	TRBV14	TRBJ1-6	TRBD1	TGTGCCAGCAGCTTGGACAGGTTCGGAGCGCCCCTCCACTTT	CASSLDRFGAPLHF
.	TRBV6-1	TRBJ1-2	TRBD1	TGTGCCAGCAGTGAAGCGCTAGGGTTTGGGACAGCGTATGGCTACACCTTC	CASSEALGFGTAYGYTF
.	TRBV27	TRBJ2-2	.	TGTGCCAGCAGTTTTGGGAGAGGCGGGGAGCTGTTTTTT	CASSFGRGGELFF
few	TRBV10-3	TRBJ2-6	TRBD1	TGTGCCGTATCAGACAGGGCTGGGGCCAACGTCCTGACTTTC	CAVSDRAGANVLTF
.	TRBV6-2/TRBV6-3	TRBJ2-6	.	TGTGCCAGCAGTTGGGCATCTGGGGCCAACGTCCTGACTTTC	CASSWASGANVLTF
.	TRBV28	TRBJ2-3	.	TGTGCCAGCAGTGGCGGGACAGAGAGCACAGATACGCAGTATTTT	CASSGGTESTDTQYF
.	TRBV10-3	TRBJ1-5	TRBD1	TGTGCCATCAGTGAGTCTACAGGGGCGGGTCAGCCCCAGCATTTT	CAISESTGAGQPQHF
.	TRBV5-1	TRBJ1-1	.	TGCGCCAGCAGGCCAGGGAGGGTGAACACTGAAGCTTTCTTT	CASRPGRVNTEAFF
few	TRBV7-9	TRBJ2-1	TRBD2	TGTGCCAGCAGCTTTAGCGGGAGGGTTTACAATGAGCAGTTCTTC	CASSFSGRVYNEQFF
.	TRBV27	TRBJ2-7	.	TGTGCCACCACTCAACTACCGGGGGATCCCTGGGGGGAGCAGTACTTC	CATTQLPGDPWGEQYF
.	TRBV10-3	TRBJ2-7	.	TGTGCCATCAGGCCCGACAGCTCCTACGAGCAGTACTTC	CAIRPDSSYEQYF
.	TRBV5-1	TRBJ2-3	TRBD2	TGCGCCAGCAGCTTGGGAGCGGGGGCCCTGGGATTTACGCAGTATTTT	CASSLGAGALGFTQYF
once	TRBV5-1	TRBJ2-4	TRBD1	TGCGCCAGCAGCCCGGACAGGGCGGGCATTCAGTACTTC	CASSPDRAGIQYF
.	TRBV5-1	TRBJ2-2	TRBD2	TGCGCCAGCAGCCCGACTAGCGGGAGTACCGGGGAGCTGTTTTTT	CASSPTSGSTGELFF
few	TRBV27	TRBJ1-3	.	TGTGCCAGCAGCCCCAGGGTCGGAAACACCATATATTTT	CASSPRVGNTIYF
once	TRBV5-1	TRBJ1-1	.	TGCGCCAGCATAGAAACAGGAACCACTGAAGCTTTCTTT	CASIETGTTEAFF
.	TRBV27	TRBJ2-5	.	TGTGCCAGCAGTTTATTCGACCAAGAGACCCAGTACTTC	CASSLFDQETQYF
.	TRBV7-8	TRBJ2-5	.	TGTGCCAGCAGCTCCCAGGGGTACGGAGAGACCCAGTACTTC	CASSSQGYGETQYF
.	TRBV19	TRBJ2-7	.	TGTGCCAGTAGGGGGGGGCGAAGGGGTGAGGGTAGCTCCTACGAGCAGTACTTC	CASRGGRRGEGSSYEQYF
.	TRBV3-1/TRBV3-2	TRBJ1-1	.	TGTGCCAGCAGCTCCGACACTGAAGCTTTCTTT	CASSSDTEAFF
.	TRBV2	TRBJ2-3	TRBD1	TGTGCCAGCCCCCCCGGACAGGGGACAGATACGCAGTATTTT	CASPPGQGTDTQYF
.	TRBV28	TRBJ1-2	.	TGTGCCAGCAGCCTGGACACCGACTATGGCTACACCTTC	CASSLDTDYGYTF
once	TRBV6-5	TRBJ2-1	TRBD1	TGTGCCACCTCCGGGACAGGGTTCTATGAGCAGTTCTTC	CATSGTGFYEQFF
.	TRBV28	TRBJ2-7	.	TGTGCCAGCAGTTTACGGACTGGGTACGAGCAGTACTTC	CASSLRTGYEQYF
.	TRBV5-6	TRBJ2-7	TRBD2	TGTGCCAGCAGCTTCGCACTAGCGTCCGTATCCTACGAGCAGTACTTC	CASSFALASVSYEQYF
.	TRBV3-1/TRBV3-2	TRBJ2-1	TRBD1	TGTGCCAGCAGCACGACAGGGGGCAATGAGCAGTTCTTC	CASSTTGGNEQFF
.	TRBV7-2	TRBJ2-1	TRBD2	TGTGCCAGCAGCTTAGGTCTAGCGGTATACAATGAGCAGTTCTTC	CASSLGLAVYNEQFF
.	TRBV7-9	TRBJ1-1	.	TGTGCCAGCAGGTTAACGGACAGCCAAGCTTTCTTT	CASRLTDSQAFF
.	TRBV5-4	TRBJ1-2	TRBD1	TGTGCCAGCAGCGCCGGGACAGTTGGCTACACCTTC	CASSAGTVGYTF
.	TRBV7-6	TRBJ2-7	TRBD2	TGTGCCAGCAGCCCGGATGGCGGGAGTTTCCCCTACGAGCAGTACTTC	CASSPDGGSFPYEQYF
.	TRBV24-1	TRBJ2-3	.	TGTGCCACCCAAGGGGGACGGGGCACAGATACGCAGTATTTT	CATQGGRGTDTQYF
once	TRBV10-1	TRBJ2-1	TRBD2	TGCGCCAGCAGTAGGGCGCCCTCGGGAGGTGAGCAGTTCTTC	CASSRAPSGGEQFF